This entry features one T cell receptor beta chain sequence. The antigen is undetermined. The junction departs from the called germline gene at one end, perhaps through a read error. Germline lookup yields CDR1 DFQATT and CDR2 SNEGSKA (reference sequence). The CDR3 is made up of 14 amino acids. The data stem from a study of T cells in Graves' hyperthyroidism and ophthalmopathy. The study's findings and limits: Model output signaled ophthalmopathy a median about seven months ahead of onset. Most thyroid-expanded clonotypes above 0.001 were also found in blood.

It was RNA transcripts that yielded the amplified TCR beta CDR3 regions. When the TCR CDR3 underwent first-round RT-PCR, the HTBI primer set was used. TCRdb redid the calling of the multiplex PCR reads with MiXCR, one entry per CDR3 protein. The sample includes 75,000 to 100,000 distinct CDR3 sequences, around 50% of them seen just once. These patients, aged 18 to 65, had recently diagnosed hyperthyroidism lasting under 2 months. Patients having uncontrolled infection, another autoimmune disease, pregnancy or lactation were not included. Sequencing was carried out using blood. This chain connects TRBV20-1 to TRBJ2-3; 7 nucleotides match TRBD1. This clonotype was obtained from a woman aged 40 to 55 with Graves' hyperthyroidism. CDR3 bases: TGCAGTGCCCTGGGACAGTGGAGCAAAGATACGCAGTATTTT. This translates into CSALGQWSKDTQYF.